Below are 30 T cell receptor beta chains sequenced from a single sample in a study of T cell responses to AZD1222 COVID-19 vaccine (dated by TCRdb to the early 2020s). The meaning of the sample's time point label: baseline before first vaccination. Libraries were constructed by the immunoSEQ multiplex PCR assay. TCRdb obtained this table from immuneACCESS and retained in-frame rearrangements with V and J assigned. These tables miss some clones; where compared with another copy, unresolved V genes account for less than half of the shortfall, and the remainder is unexplained. A total of some 150,000 clones appear in this sample, 88% of them only once. The top ten constitute less than 15% of the sample. Sequencing used peripheral blood, obtained on day 0 of AZD1222 vaccination. These receptors originate from an adult in good health.

This chain joins TRBV30 and TRBJ1-1, with D tentatively TRBD1 (5 bases). The CDR3 totals 15 residues. V lost 1 base and J 4 bases, leaving 16 bases between the germline ends. Per germline, CDR1 GTSNPN and CDR2 SVGIG (reference sequence). The CDR3 DNA sequence: TGTGCCTGGAGTGCCTTTGTGAGGGGAGGCACTGAAGCTTTCTTT. It translates to CAWSAFVRGGTEAFF.

DNA of the CDR3: TGTGCCAGCAGGCGAACTAGCGGGGGGGATACGCAGTATTTT. Its translation is CASRRTSGGDTQYF. The chain has TRBV7-2 and TRBJ2-3, with TRBD2 identical over 12 bases. This CDR3 has 14 residues. The junction had 4 bases not matched to a gene; V was cut back by 6 bases and J by 6 bases. The V gene's germline CDR1 is SGHTA and CDR2 FQGNSA.

J is TRBJ1-1 and V is TRBV7-9; D unresolved. V was clipped by 5 bases and J by 5 bases, with 18 bases between them. The CDR3 contains 15 residues. Germline CDR1 reads SEHNR; CDR2 reads FQNEAQ (reference sequence). The CDR3 DNA reads as TGTGCCAGCAGCCCACAAGTCGGGGTCGGGACTGAAGCTTTCTTT. Amino acids: CASSPQVGVGTEAFF.

The chain combines TRBV21-1 with TRBJ2-7; the tabulated D call, TRBD2, remains unverified against the DNA. TRBV21-1 has pseudogene status. CDR3 length: 15 amino acids. CDR3 loop: CASSTKGGALYEQYF. CDR3 nucleotide sequence: TGTGCCAGCAGCACTAAGGGGGGGGCTCTCTACGAGCAGTACTTC.

The genes are TRBV19 and TRBJ1-6; 9 positions match TRBD1. V trimming: 11 bases; J trimming: 8 bases; junction bases outside the gene matches: 7. This CDR3 spans 13 amino acids. Germline V lookup: CDR1 LNHDA, CDR2 SQIVND (reference sequence). Written as DNA, the CDR3 is TGTGCCGGTGCCCGGACAGGGGATTCACCCCTCCACTTT. This encodes CAGARTGDSPLHF.

The chain links TRBV5-1 to TRBJ1-2; D may be TRBD1 (6 bases). Germline values: CDR1 SGHRS, CDR2 YFSETQ. V was clipped by 0 bases and J by 11 bases, with 14 bases between them. The length of the CDR3 is 13 residues. CDR3 protein: CASSLVRQGLYTF. CDR3 nucleotides: TGCGCCAGCAGCTTGGTGCGGCAGGGGTTATACACCTTC.

The genes are TRBV7-2 and TRBJ2-5, with TRBD2 matching over 11 bases. This CDR3 is built from 16 residues. V lost 1 base to trimming and J lost 7 bases; unmatched junction nucleotides: 8. Germline V gives CDR1 SGHTA, CDR2 FQGNSA. This chain's CDR3 is CASSLDSGGAWRTQYF. The CDR3 DNA reads as TGTGCCAGCAGCTTAGATAGCGGGGGGGCTTGGAGGACCCAGTACTTC. The full variable domain, rest sourced from reference TRBV7-2 and TRBJ2-5, is GAGVSQSPSNKVTEKGKDVELRCDPISGHTALYWYRQSLGQGLEFLIYFQGNSAPDKSGLPSDRFSAERTGGSVSTLTIQRTQQEDSAVYLCASSLDSGGAWRTQYFGPGTRLLVL.

This clone showed up just once. CDR3: CASSSRTAGLAGYNEQFF. DNA of the CDR3: TGTGCCAGCAGCTCCCGGACGGCGGGACTAGCGGGTTACAATGAGCAGTTCTTC. The chain carries TRBV7-6 and TRBJ2-1; TRBD2 agrees at 12 bases. The length of the CDR3 is 18 residues. Per germline, CDR1 SGHVS and CDR2 FNYEAQ. The ends lost 4 bases at V and 4 bases at J; junction bases unmatched: 11. Full variable domain (rest looked up from reference TRBV7-6 and TRBJ2-1): GAGVSQSPRYKVTKRGQDVALRCDPISGHVSLYWYRQALGQGPEFLTYFNYEAQQDKSGLPNDRFSAERPEGSISTLTIQRTEQRDSAMYRCASSSRTAGLAGYNEQFFGPGTRLTVL.

The chain is built from TRBV30 and TRBJ1-1; no firm D call. V lost 3 bases to trimming and J lost 0 bases, with 11 bases between them. The CDR3 is made up of 14 amino acids. CDR1 and CDR2 (germline): GTSNPN, SVGIG (reference sequence). The CDR3 nucleotides are TGTGCCTGGAGGGCCATCGGGATGAACACTGAAGCTTTCTTT. This translates into CAWRAIGMNTEAFF.

This sequence joins TRBV7-7 and TRBJ2-3; no clear D gene. Trimming shortened V by 1 base and J by 6 bases, and 8 bases separated the two germline ends. Germline loops: CDR1 SSHAT, CDR2 FNYEAQ (reference sequence). CDR3 length equals 13 residues. The CDR3 reads CASSLVSRDTQYF. CDR3 nucleotides: TGTGCCAGCAGCTTAGTCTCGCGGGATACGCAGTATTTT.

CDR3 DNA: TGTGCCAGCAGTTTGGAACAGACGGACTACGAGCAGTACTTC. This encodes CASSLEQTDYEQYF. The chain uses TRBV27 and TRBJ2-7; the D is unclear. With 3 bases removed from V and 3 bases from J, the gap between germline ends came to 12 bases. This CDR3 spans 14 amino acids. Per the germline V gene, CDR1 is MNHEY and CDR2 is SMNVEV (reference sequence).

This rearrangement joins TRBV24-1 to TRBJ2-5; the D gene could be TRBD1 or TRBD2 (5 bases each). Germline CDR1 KGHDR, CDR2 SFDVKD. Trimming pared 0 bases from V and 5 bases from J, leaving 15 bases between. This CDR3 comprises 16 residues. CDR3 loop: CATSDLGKGEYETQYF. CDR3 DNA: TGTGCCACCAGTGATTTGGGCAAAGGGGAGTATGAGACCCAGTACTTC.

The chain combines TRBV19 with TRBJ1-4, with D possibly matching TRBD1 (6 bases). Per germline, CDR1 LNHDA and CDR2 SQIVND (reference sequence). V was shortened by 5 bases and J by 10 bases, with 17 bases between the two germline ends. CDR3 length: 14 residues. The CDR3 reads CASSSGQLKGKLFF. The CDR3 nucleotides are TGTGCCAGTAGTTCCGGACAGTTAAAAGGAAAACTGTTTTTT.

V is TRBV9 and J is TRBJ1-1, with 7 bases lining up with TRBD1. In germline, CDR1 is SGDLS, CDR2 YYNGEE. This CDR3 spans 15 amino acids. The junction had 12 bases not matched to a gene; V was cut back by 4 bases and J by 6 bases. CDR3 loop: CASSQGGPPGAEAFF. The CDR3 DNA sequence: TGTGCCAGCAGCCAAGGGGGCCCCCCCGGCGCTGAAGCTTTCTTT.

The V call is TRBV7-2, the J call TRBJ1-2; 10 bases agree with TRBD1. CDR3 length equals 15 residues. Germline V lookup: CDR1 SGHTA, CDR2 FQGNSA. Trimming cost V 3 bases and J 4 bases; bases outside gene matches: 5. CDR3 sequence: CASSLGTGAVYGYTF. In nucleotides, the CDR3 is TGTGCCAGCAGCTTGGGGACAGGGGCTGTCTATGGCTACACCTTC.

This chain uses TRBV7-2 with TRBJ1-5, with TRBD1 identical over 7 bases. The germline CDR1 and CDR2 sequences are SGHTA and FQGNSA. J was trimmed by 6 bases and V by 1 base; bases with no gene match: 12. This CDR3 is 17 amino acids long. For the CDR3, the DNA is TGTGCCAGCAGCTTAGAAGCAGGGGGGGCCGGGAGTCAGCCCCAGCATTTT. It is translated as CASSLEAGGAGSQPQHF. Together with reference TRBV7-2 and TRBJ1-5, the CDR3 gives the full variable domain: GAGVSQSPSNKVTEKGKDVELRCDPISGHTALYWYRQSLGQGLEFLIYFQGNSAPDKSGLPSDRFSAERTGGSVSTLTIQRTQQEDSAVYLCASSLEAGGAGSQPQHFGDGTRLSIL.

The gene calls are TRBV27 and TRBJ2-3; 14 bases match TRBD2. From germline, CDR1 is MNHEY and CDR2 SMNVEV (reference sequence). Unmatched junction bases numbered 3, after V lost 0 bases and J lost 4 bases. This CDR3 region has 17 residues. The CDR3 DNA reads TGTGCCAGCAGTTTATCAGGACTAGCGGGGGGCGCAGATACGCAGTATTTT. Translating it yields CASSLSGLAGGADTQYF.

This rearrangement joins TRBV3-1 (or the pseudogene TRBV3-2) to TRBJ2-1; maybe TRBD2 (5 bases). This CDR3 has 13 amino acids. Germline values: CDR1 LGHDT, CDR2 YNNKEL (reference sequence). Trimming left V 4 bases short and J 6 bases short, with 10 bases between. The CDR3 region has the DNA TGTGCCAGCAGCCTGGGAGCCAGCAATGAGCAGTTCTTC. As protein: CASSLGASNEQFF.

CDR3 coding DNA: TGTGCCAGCAGCGTCCTCGGGACACCGAACACCGGGGAGCTGTTTTTT. Its translation: CASSVLGTPNTGELFF. The chain recombines TRBV9 with TRBJ2-2, with a tentative D call TRBD1 (6 bases). The V gene lost 2 bases and the J gene lost 0 bases, with 11 bases spanning the gap. The CDR3 spans 16 residues. Germline loops: CDR1 SGDLS, CDR2 YYNGEE.

In its sample, this clone was seen a few times. This rearrangement joins TRBV6-5 to TRBJ1-3, with unresolved D. V was cut by 0 bases and J by 1 base, with 7 bases left in between. The CDR3 consists of 15 residues. Germline V gene data show CDR1 as MNHEY and CDR2 as SVGAGI. CDR3 sequence reads: CASSYSGSSGNTIYF. CDR3 bases: TGTGCCAGCAGTTACTCCGGTTCGTCTGGAAACACCATATATTTT.

The rearrangement joins TRBV4-1 to TRBJ2-5; 9 bases align to TRBD2. Unmatched junction bases numbered 11, after V lost 4 bases and J lost 5 bases. Germline V gives CDR1 MGHRA, CDR2 YSYEKL. The CDR3 has 16 amino acids. The CDR3 spells CASSPQTGLAVETQYF. The CDR3 DNA sequence: TGCGCCAGCAGCCCCCAAACGGGACTAGCCGTGGAGACCCAGTACTTC.

The V and J genes are TRBV7-3 and TRBJ2-5; 9 bases match TRBD1. There are 13 residues in the CDR3. With V trimmed by 5 bases and J by 5 bases, 3 bases remained unmatched. Germline CDR1 SGHTA, CDR2 FQGTGA. The CDR3 DNA is TGTGCCAGCAGCCTGGACAGGGGTGAGACCCAGTACTTC. Translating gives CASSLDRGETQYF.

The gene calls are TRBV10-3 and TRBJ1-3; D call uncertain. Deletions cut 4 bases from V and 0 bases from J, with 7 bases between. The CDR3 consists of 14 residues. Germline CDR1 reads ENHRY; CDR2 reads SYGVKD. The CDR3 sequence: CAISVGLSGNTIYF. CDR3 bases: TGTGCCATCAGTGTAGGCCTCTCTGGAAACACCATATATTTT.

V gene TRBV12-5 combines with J gene TRBJ1-4, with a possible D match to TRBD1 (5 bases). The CDR3 loop spans 14 amino acids. Germline V gene lookup returns CDR1 LGHNT and CDR2 FRNRAP. Trimming left V 5 bases short and J 4 bases short, with 11 bases between. The CDR3: CASGQGRVNEKLFF. CDR3 nucleotides: TGTGCTAGTGGTCAGGGCAGAGTTAATGAAAAACTGTTTTTT.

The V call is TRBV5-1, the J call TRBJ1-5; 7 bases agree with TRBD1. CDR1 SGHRS and CDR2 YFSETQ come from the germline V gene. This CDR3 has 14 amino acids. V trimming: 4 bases; J trimming: 2 bases; junction bases outside the gene matches: 3. The CDR3 reads CASSPTGGNQPQHF. The CDR3 DNA reads TGCGCCAGCAGCCCTACAGGGGGCAATCAGCCCCAGCATTTT.

This chain uses TRBV7-8 with TRBJ1-3, with D uncertain. The germline V gene encodes CDR1 SGHVS and CDR2 FQNEAQ. Trimming shortened V by 5 bases and J by 3 bases, and 11 bases separated the two germline ends. The CDR3 consists of 14 residues. CDR3 DNA: TGTGCCAGCAGCCGCGTCGGCTTTGGAAACACCATATATTTT. This sequence encodes CASSRVGFGNTIYF.

The J gene is TRBJ2-5, the V gene TRBV21-1; the table calls TRBD2, which could not be checked here. TRBV21-1 counts as a pseudogene. There are 14 residues in the CDR3. As DNA, the CDR3 is TGTGCCAGCAGCGAGGCGGCGCTCCAAGAGACCCAGTACTTC. Protein product: CASSEAALQETQYF.

This chain connects TRBV4-3 to TRBJ2-2, with 7 bases lining up with TRBD2. The CDR3 has 18 amino acids. CDR1 is LGHNA and CDR2 is YSLEER in the germline V gene. J gave up 2 bases and V 2 bases, and 11 bases lay outside the gene matches. CDR3 in amino acids: CASSQPPIGGTNTGELFF. CDR3 nucleotides: TGCGCCAGCAGCCAACCTCCGATCGGGGGGACTAACACCGGGGAGCTGTTTTTT.

The rearrangement joins TRBV19 to TRBJ1-1; D is uncertain. Per the germline V gene, CDR1 is LNHDA and CDR2 is SQIVND (reference sequence). Deletions cut 7 bases from V and 0 bases from J, with 9 bases between. CDR3 length equals 13 residues. CDR3 DNA sequence: TGTGCCAGTACCGGGGTTCTGAACACTGAAGCTTTCTTT. It is translated as CASTGVLNTEAFF.

The chain's CDR3 is CASSTGGRGVSVEQYF. Here the CDR3 DNA reads TGTGCCAGTAGTACCGGTGGGCGCGGGGTGTCGGTCGAGCAGTACTTC. This chain uses TRBV19 with TRBJ2-7, with D possibly being TRBD2 (6 bases). CDR1 LNHDA and CDR2 SQIVND come from the germline V gene (reference sequence). Trimming shortened V by 4 bases and J by 6 bases, and 22 bases separated the two germline ends. CDR3 length: 16 residues.